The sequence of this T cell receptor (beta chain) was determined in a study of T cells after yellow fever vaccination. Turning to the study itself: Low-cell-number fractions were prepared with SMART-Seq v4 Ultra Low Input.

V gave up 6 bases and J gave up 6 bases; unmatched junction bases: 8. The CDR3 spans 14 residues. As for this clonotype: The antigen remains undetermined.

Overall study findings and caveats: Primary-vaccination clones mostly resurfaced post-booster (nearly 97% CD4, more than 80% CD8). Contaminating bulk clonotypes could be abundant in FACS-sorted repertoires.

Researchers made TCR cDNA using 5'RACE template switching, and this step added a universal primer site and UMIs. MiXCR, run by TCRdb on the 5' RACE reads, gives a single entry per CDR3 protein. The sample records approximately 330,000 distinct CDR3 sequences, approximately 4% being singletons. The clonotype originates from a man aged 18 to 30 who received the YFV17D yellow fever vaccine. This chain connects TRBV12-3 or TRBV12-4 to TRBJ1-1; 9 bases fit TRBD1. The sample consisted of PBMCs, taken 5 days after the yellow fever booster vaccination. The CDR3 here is CASSRGQGRAEAFF. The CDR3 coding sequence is TGTGCCAGCAGCAGAGGACAGGGGAGGGCTGAAGCTTTCTTT.